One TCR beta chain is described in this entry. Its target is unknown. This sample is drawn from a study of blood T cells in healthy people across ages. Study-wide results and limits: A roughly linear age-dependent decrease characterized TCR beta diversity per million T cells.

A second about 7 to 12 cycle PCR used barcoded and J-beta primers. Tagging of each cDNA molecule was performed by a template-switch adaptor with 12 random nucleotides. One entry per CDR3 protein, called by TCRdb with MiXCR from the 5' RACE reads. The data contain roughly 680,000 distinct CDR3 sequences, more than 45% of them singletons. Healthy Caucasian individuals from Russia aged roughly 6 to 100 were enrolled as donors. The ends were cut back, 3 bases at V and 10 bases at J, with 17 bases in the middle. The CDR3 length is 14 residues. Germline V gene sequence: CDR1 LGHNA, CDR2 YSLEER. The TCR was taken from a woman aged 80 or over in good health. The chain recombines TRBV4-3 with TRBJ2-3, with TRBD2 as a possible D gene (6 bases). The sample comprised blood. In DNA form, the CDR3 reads TGCGCCAGCAGCCACGAGACTAGGGAGGTTGCGCAGTATTTT. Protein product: CASSHETREVAQYF.